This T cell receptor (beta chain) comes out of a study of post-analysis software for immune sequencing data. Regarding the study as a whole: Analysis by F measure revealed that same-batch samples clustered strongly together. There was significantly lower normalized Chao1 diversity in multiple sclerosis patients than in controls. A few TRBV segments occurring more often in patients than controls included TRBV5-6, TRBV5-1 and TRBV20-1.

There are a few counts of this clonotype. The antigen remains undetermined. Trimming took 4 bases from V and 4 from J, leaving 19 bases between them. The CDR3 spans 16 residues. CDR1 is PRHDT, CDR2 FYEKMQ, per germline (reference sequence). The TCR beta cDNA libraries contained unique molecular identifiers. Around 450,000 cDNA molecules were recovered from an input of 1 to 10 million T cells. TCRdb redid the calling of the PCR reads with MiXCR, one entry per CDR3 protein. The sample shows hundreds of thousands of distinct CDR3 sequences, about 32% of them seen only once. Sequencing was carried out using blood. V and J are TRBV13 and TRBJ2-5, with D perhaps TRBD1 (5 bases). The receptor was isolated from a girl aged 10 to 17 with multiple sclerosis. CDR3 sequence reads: CASSSGSVSRGETQYF. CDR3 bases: TGTGCCAGCAGCTCCGGCTCAGTTAGTAGGGGAGAGACCCAGTACTTC.